The source of this T cell receptor beta chain is a study of vaccination and CD4 T cells after COVID-19. Study details: Two Hispanic individuals were among six male and four female convalescent patients.

Germline V lookup: CDR1 SGHTA, CDR2 FQGTGA. CDR3 length equals 15 residues. V trimming: 1 base; J trimming: 4 bases; junction bases outside the gene matches: 4. The Oncomine TCR Beta short-read assay was applied to DNA of cultured CD4+ T cells. CD4+ T cells were cultured, and genomic DNA was extracted from them. TCRdb re-called the PCR reads with MiXCR, one entry per CDR3 protein. The table shows some 7,000 distinct CDR3 sequences, with approximately 30% occurring only once. Documented treatment: approximately 9-day PBMC culture with coronavirus spike peptide pools or control peptides (ViraFEST assay). Researchers collected the unexposed donor's CD4+ T cells before the COVID-19 pandemic (2011-2018). The sample holds a few counts of this clonotype. The antigen is undetermined.

This TCR came from a human donor in good health. The sample was CD4+ T cells from blood, cultured in vitro. The rearrangement uses TRBV7-3 and TRBJ2-3; TRBD2 matches 8 bases. The DNA of the CDR3 is TGTGCCAGCAGCTTAAAGGCGGGAGGTGCAGATACGCAGTATTTT. It yields the protein CASSLKAGGADTQYF.